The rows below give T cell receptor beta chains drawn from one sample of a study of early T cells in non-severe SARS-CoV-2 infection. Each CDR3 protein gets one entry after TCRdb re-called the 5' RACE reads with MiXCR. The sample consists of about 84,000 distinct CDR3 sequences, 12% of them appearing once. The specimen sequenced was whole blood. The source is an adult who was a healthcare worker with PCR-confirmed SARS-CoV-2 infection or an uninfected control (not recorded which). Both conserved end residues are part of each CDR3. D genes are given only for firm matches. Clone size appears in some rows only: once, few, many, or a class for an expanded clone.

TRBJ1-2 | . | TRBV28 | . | CASSLLDSGYGYTF | TGTGCCAGCAGTTTGCTGGACAGCGGATATGGCTACACCTTC
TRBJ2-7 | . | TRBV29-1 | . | CSVKVAAAEQYF | TGCAGCGTTAAAGTGGCCGCGGCCGAGCAGTACTTC
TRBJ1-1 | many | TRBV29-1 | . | CSVQGTNTEAFF | TGCAGCGTTCAGGGGACTAACACTGAAGCTTTCTTT
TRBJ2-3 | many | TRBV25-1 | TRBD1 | CASSDPRTGLEATDTQYF | TGTGCCAGCAGTGACCCTCGGACAGGTCTCGAAGCGACAGATACGCAGTATTTT
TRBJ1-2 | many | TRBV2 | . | CASSETRTAPYGYTF | TGTGCCAGCAGTGAAACCCGGACAGCGCCCTATGGCTACACCTTC
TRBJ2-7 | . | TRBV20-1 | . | CSARDPRGGPNEQYF | TGCAGTGCTAGAGATCCCCGCGGGGGCCCTAACGAGCAGTACTTC
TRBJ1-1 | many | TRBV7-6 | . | CASSLGQGANTEAFF | TGTGCCAGCAGCTTAGGCCAGGGAGCGAACACTGAAGCTTTCTTT
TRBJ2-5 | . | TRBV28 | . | CASSSETQYF | TGTGCCAGCAGTTCTGAGACCCAGTACTTC
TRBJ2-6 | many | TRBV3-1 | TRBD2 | CASSQFSGSLSGANVLTF | TGTGCCAGCAGCCAATTTAGCGGGAGTCTGTCTGGGGCCAACGTCCTGACTTTC
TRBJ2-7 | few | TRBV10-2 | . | CASSESAGWGTYEQYF | TGCGCCAGCAGTGAGTCCGCGGGGTGGGGAACCTACGAGCAGTACTTC
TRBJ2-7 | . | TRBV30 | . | CAWSERAGYEQYF | TGTGCCTGGAGTGAGAGGGCAGGCTACGAGCAGTACTTC
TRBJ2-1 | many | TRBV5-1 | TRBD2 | CASSFRLAGGQSEQFF | TGCGCCAGCAGCTTCCGACTAGCGGGAGGGCAATCGGAGCAGTTCTTC
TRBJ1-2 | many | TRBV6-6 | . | CASTPRPPGGYTF | TGTGCCAGCACCCCGAGGCCACCAGGAGGCTACACCTTC
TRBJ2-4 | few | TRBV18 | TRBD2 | CASSPLAGEGNIQYF | TGTGCCAGCTCACCACTAGCGGGAGAAGGAAACATTCAGTACTTC
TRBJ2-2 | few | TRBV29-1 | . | CSVEEGQNTGELFF | TGCAGCGTTGAAGAAGGACAGAACACCGGGGAGCTGTTTTTT
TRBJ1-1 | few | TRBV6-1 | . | CASRVSGQNTEAFF | TGTGCCAGCAGGGTTTCCGGACAGAACACTGAAGCTTTCTTT
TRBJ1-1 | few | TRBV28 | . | CASSFRPGATEAFF | TGTGCCAGCAGTTTCCGTCCAGGAGCCACTGAAGCTTTCTTT
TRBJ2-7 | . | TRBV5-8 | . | CASSWGSTYEQYF | TGTGCCAGCAGCTGGGGGAGTACCTACGAGCAGTACTTC
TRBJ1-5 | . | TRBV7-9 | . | CASSAQHF | TGTGCCAGCAGCGCCCAGCATTTT
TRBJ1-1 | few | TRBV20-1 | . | CSARFAGLNTEAFF | TGCAGTGCTAGATTCGCAGGGCTGAACACTGAAGCTTTCTTT
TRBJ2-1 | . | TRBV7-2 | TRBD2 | CASSSREAKSYNEQFF | TGTGCCAGCAGCTCGCGGGAGGCGAAATCCTACAATGAGCAGTTCTTC
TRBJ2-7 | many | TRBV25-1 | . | CASSSRGLQNPLYEQYF | TGTGCCAGCAGTTCCAGGGGACTACAAAACCCTCTCTACGAGCAGTACTTC
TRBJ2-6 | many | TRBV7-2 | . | CASSLGGAGANVLTF | TGTGCCAGCAGCTTAGGGGGGGCTGGGGCCAACGTCCTGACTTTC
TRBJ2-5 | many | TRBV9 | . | CASGVGGTQETQYF | TGTGCCAGCGGGGTAGGGGGAACCCAAGAGACCCAGTACTTC